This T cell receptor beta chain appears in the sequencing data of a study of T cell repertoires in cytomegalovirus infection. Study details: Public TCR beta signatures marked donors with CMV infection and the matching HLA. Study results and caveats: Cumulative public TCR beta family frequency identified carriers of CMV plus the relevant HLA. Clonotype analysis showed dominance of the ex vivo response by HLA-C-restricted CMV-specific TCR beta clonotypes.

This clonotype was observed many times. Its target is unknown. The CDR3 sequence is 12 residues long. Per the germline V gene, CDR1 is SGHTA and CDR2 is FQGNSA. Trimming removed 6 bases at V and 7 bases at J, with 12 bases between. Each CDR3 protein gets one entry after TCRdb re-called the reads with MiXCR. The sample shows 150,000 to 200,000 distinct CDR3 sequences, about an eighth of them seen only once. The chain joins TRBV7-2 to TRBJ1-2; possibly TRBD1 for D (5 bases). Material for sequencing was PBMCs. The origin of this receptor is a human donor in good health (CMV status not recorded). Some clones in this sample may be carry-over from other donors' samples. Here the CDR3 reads CASSLGGAGYTF. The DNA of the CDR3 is TGTGCCAGCAGTTTGGGGGGAGCTGGCTACACCTTC. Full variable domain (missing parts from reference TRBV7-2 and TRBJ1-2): GAGVSQSPSNKVTEKGKDVELRCDPISGHTALYWYRQSLGQGLEFLIYFQGNSAPDKSGLPSDRFSAERTGGSVSTLTIQRTQQEDSAVYLCASSLGGAGYTFGSGTRLTVV.